Listed here are 28 T cell receptor beta chains from one sample, sequenced in a study of T cells in women clearing cervical HPV infection. Clones were read by immunoSEQ multiplex PCR, and TCRdb kept only the in-frame ones, dropping some. The specimen's table records tens of thousands of clones. Source material: blood buffy coat. Every receptor here comes from a woman between 18 and 70 years old with a cervical HPV16 infection that either progressed to CIN3+ or cleared (not recorded which).

As regards this clone: The read halts 3 residues ahead of the CDR3 end, with the missing end drawn from the germline J gene. The rearrangement joins TRBV11-2 to TRBJ1-2; D gene ambiguous. The CDR3 sequence is 13 residues long. In germline, CDR1 is SGHAT, CDR2 FQNNGV. The CDR3 bases that were read are TGTGCCAGCAGCTTACATGGCCCAGGTGTC. Its translation is CASSLHGPGV. The whole CDR3 region reads CASSLHGPGVYTF. Using reference TRBV11-2 and TRBJ1-2 for the parts outside the CDR3, the full variable domain is EAGVAQSPRYKIIEKRQSVAFWCNPISGHATLYWYQQILGQGPKLLIQFQNNGVVDDSQLPKDRFSAERLKGVDSTLKIQPAKLEDSAVYLCASSLHGPGVYTFGSGTRLTVV.

To note about this clone: The read ends 3 residues early relative to the CDR3; the germline J gene fills the gap. The J gene is TRBJ2-1, the V gene TRBV2, with TRBD1 identical over 8 bases. This CDR3 has 12 amino acids. Trimming removed 4 bases from V and 8 bases from J; junction bases left unmatched: 1. Germline V gene lookup returns CDR1 SNHLY and CDR2 FYNNEI. The chain's CDR3 is CASSGQGHEQFF. The covered CDR3 bases are TGTGCCAGCAGTGGACAGGGGCATGAG.

Comment on this clone: The sequence runs out 3 residues before the end of the CDR3; the remainder is reconstructed from the germline J gene. This rearrangement joins TRBV7-7 to TRBJ2-5; TRBD2 matches at 14 bases. The junction had 9 bases not matched to a gene; V was cut back by 2 bases and J by 4 bases. CDR3 length: 18 amino acids. Germline V gene data show CDR1 as SSHAT and CDR2 as FNYEAQ (reference sequence). The DNA read from the CDR3 is TGTGCCAGCAGCTTAAGCGCGACTAGCGGGGGGGCCTCAGAGACC. Translating it yields CASSLSATSGGASET. The full CDR3 sequence reads CASSLSATSGGASETQYF.

The sequenced part of the CDR3 DNA is TGTGCCAGCAGCCCTCTTACAAGCACAGATACG. Translated: CASSPLTSTDT. The CDR3 in its entirety is CASSPLTSTDTQYF. The rearrangement links TRBV11-2 to TRBJ2-3; the D is unclear. The read terminates 3 residues before the CDR3 end, so the remaining end is supplied by the germline J gene. With 5 bases removed from V and 0 bases from J, the gap between germline ends came to 9 bases. Per germline, CDR1 SGHAT and CDR2 FQNNGV. This CDR3 contains 14 residues.

A word on this clone: The read finishes 3 residues shy of the CDR3 end, and the germline J gene is used to complete it. Additional DNA sequences in this sample encode the identical CDR3. The chain employs TRBV20-1 and TRBJ2-7; 7 bases match TRBD2. Germline lookup yields CDR1 DFQATT and CDR2 SNEGSKA (reference sequence). This CDR3 is 13 amino acids long. V shed 7 bases, J shed 1 base, and the junction held 7 bases outside the gene matches. The CDR3 here is CSVASGGSYEQYF. The sequenced CDR3 bases are TGCAGTGTCGCTAGCGGTGGTTCCTACGAG.

With respect to this clone: Read data end 3 residues before the CDR3 end; the end is taken from the germline J gene. The chain has TRBV30 and TRBJ2-3; 8 bases are a match to TRBD1. Germline V gene sequence: CDR1 GTSNPN, CDR2 SVGIG (reference sequence). This CDR3 spans 14 amino acids. The CDR3 reads CAWNGQGGNQPQYF. The sequenced CDR3 bases are TGTGCCTGGAACGGACAGGGCGGCAATCAGCCG.

Points on this clone: The read ends 3 residues shy of where the CDR3 ends; the end is completed using the germline J gene. The rearrangement uses TRBV10-3 and TRBJ2-1; 12 bases agree with TRBD2. Germline V gene sequence: CDR1 ENHRY, CDR2 SYGVKD. The CDR3 has 21 amino acids. V lost 4 bases, J lost 9 bases, and 25 bases stayed unmatched. The CDR3 DNA, read in part, is TGTGCCATCAGTGGGTCGGGTCCACAACTAGCGGGAGGATCATTCTTTGGTGAG. This sequence encodes CAISGSGPQLAGGSFFGE. The CDR3 reads in full as CAISGSGPQLAGGSFFGEQFF.

On this clone: The read is 3 residues too short to cover the CDR3 end, so that end is filled in from the germline J gene. This rearrangement joins TRBV18 to TRBJ2-4; D might be TRBD2 (6 bases). The germline gives CDR1 KGHSH, CDR2 LQKENI. This CDR3 comprises 18 residues. This CDR3 reads CASSSGGDSRALNYGQYF. Incomplete CDR3 DNA: TGTGCCAGCTCATCCGGCGGGGACTCGCGGGCCCTAAACTATGGT.

Partial CDR3 DNA: TGTGCCAGCGAGGACTATGGC. This codes for CASEDYG. The CDR3, in full, reads CASEDYGYTF. The chain couples TRBV2 to TRBJ1-2; D not certain. From the germline J gene comes the end of the CDR3, since the read stops 3 residues before it. Trimming took off 8 bases at V and 3 bases at J, with 4 bases between the two ends. CDR1 is SNHLY and CDR2 is FYNNEI in the germline V gene. The CDR3 runs to 10 residues.

Comment on this clone: Read coverage stops 3 residues before the CDR3 terminus; the germline J gene supplies the remainder. This chain connects TRBV19 to TRBJ1-5; tentative D call: TRBD1 (5 bases). V dropped 3 bases and J dropped 0 bases, with 9 bases sitting between them. This CDR3 is 15 amino acids long. In germline, CDR1 is LNHDA, CDR2 SQIVND (reference sequence). This chain's CDR3 is CASSINQGSNQPQHF. CDR3 bases read: TGTGCCAGTAGTATTAACCAGGGTAGCAATCAGCCC. Based on the CDR3 plus reference TRBV19 and TRBJ1-5, the full variable domain is DGGITQSPKYLFRKEGQNVTLSCEQNLNHDAMYWYRQDPGQGLRLIYYSQIVNDFQKGDIAEGYSVSREKKESFPLTVTSAQKNPTAFYLCASSINQGSNQPQHFGDGTRLSIL.

A note on this clone: The read terminates 3 residues before the CDR3 end, so the remaining end is supplied by the germline J gene. The J gene is TRBJ1-2, the V gene TRBV7-3; no definite D call. Germline loops: CDR1 SGHTA, CDR2 FQGTGA. This CDR3 comprises 14 residues. Partial CDR3 DNA: TGTGCCAGCAGCCCCACTAGCGTTTCCTACGAC. Protein: CASSPTSVSYD. The whole CDR3 sequence is CASSPTSVSYDYTF.

Points on this clone: The read stops 3 residues short of the end of the CDR3; the missing end is completed from the germline J gene. The V call is TRBV18, the J call TRBJ2-1, with 8 nucleotides matching TRBD1. The CDR3 has 16 amino acids. CDR1 is KGHSH and CDR2 is LQKENI in the germline V gene. J lost 2 bases, V lost 0 bases, and 3 bases had no gene match. CDR3 region: CASSPPTGGTYNEQFF. The CDR3 DNA, read in part, is TGTGCCAGCTCACCACCAACAGGGGGGACCTACAATGAG.

Notes on this clone: The CDR3 extends 3 residues past the end of the read, so its final part is completed from the germline J gene. The J gene is TRBJ2-1, the V gene TRBV10-1; D not resolved. Germline V CDR1 and CDR2: WNHNN, SYGVQD (reference sequence). The CDR3 extends over 15 amino acids. V lost 2 bases, J lost 3 bases, and 11 bases lay in between. CDR3 loop: CASSEMTGIYNEQFF. CDR3 DNA, as far as it was read: TGCGCCAGCAGTGAGATGACTGGAATCTACAATGAG.

Worth noting for this clone: The missing CDR3 end, 3 residues past where the read stops, is filled in from the germline J gene. The chain combines TRBV6-1 with TRBJ2-1; D is possibly TRBD1 (6 bases). Germline lookup yields CDR1 MNHNS and CDR2 SASEGT. The CDR3 totals 15 residues. Between the trimmed V and J ends, which lost 3 bases and 8 bases, there was a span of 17 bases. The chain's CDR3 is CASSDPDSWGDEQFF. The CDR3 DNA, read in part, is TGTGCCAGCAGTGACCCGGACAGTTGGGGCGATGAG.

With respect to this clone: The read falls 3 residues short of the CDR3 end, and the missing part is taken from the germline J gene. This chain uses TRBV30 with TRBJ1-2; no definite D call. Per the germline V gene, CDR1 is GTSNPN and CDR2 is SVGIG (reference sequence). The length of the CDR3 is 14 residues. This CDR3 is CAWSGTSRNNDYTF. The sequenced part of the CDR3 DNA is TGTGCCTGGAGTGGGACTAGTCGGAACAATGAC. The entire variable domain, with the rest obtained from reference TRBV30 and TRBJ1-2, is as follows: SQTIHQWPATLVQPVGSPLSLECTVEGTSNPNLYWYRQAAGRGLQLLFYSVGIGQISSEVPQNLSASRPQDRQFILSSKKLLLSDSGFYLCAWSGTSRNNDYTFGSGTRLTVV.

A note on this clone: The CDR3 end falls 3 residues outside the read, so it is completed with the germline J gene. The chain employs TRBV5-1 and TRBJ2-1; 8 bases line up with TRBD2. V gave up 0 bases and J gave up 2 bases; unmatched junction bases: 4. CDR1 SGHRS and CDR2 YFSETQ come from the germline V gene. CDR3 length: 16 residues. The chain's CDR3 is CASSLEAGLAYNEQFF. CDR3 bases read: TGCGCCAGCAGCTTGGAGGCGGGACTAGCCTACAATGAG.

With respect to this clone: The read finishes 3 residues shy of the CDR3 end, and the germline J gene is used to complete it. The chain has TRBV6-2 or TRBV6-3 and TRBJ2-3; the D gene is possibly TRBD1 (6 bases). Germline V gene sequence: CDR1 MNHEY, CDR2 SVGEGT. The CDR3 runs 15 residues. Deletions cut 5 bases from V and 1 base from J, with 13 bases between. The CDR3 loop is CASSVRTDGTDTQYF. The CDR3 DNA, read in part, is TGTGCCAGCAGTGTGAGGACAGACGGCACAGATACG.

Worth noting for this clone: The CDR3 end lies 3 residues beyond the end of the read and is filled in from the germline J gene. V usage is TRBV19 and J usage is TRBJ2-2; tentative D call: TRBD1 (5 bases). The germline gives CDR1 LNHDA, CDR2 SQIVND (reference sequence). The CDR3 runs 14 residues. CDR3 region: CASTGSSGANVLFF. Partial CDR3 DNA: TGTGCCAGTACCGGAAGTTCTGGGGCCAACGTG.

The CDR3 bases that were read are TGTGCCTGGAGTGTGGCCAGCGGGAGTTCCCATGAG. Translated: CAWSVASGSSHE. The full CDR3 protein is CAWSVASGSSHEQFF. V gene TRBV30 combines with J gene TRBJ2-1, with 8 bases that match TRBD2. The CDR3 end falls 3 residues outside the read, so it is completed with the germline J gene. This CDR3 has 15 residues. Germline CDR1 GTSNPN, CDR2 SVGIG (reference sequence). Losses at the gene ends were 0 bases for V and 8 bases for J; bases not matched to a gene: 9.

Concerning this clone: The DNA ends 3 residues before the CDR3 does, and the rest of the CDR3 is filled in from the germline J gene. V gene TRBV2 combines with J gene TRBJ2-2, with TRBD1 identical over 8 bases. The trim removed 6 bases at V and 3 bases at J, leaving 9 bases unmatched. This CDR3 is 16 amino acids long. CDR1 is SNHLY and CDR2 is FYNNEI in the germline V gene. Here the CDR3 reads CASRLPPGQDTGELFF. CDR3 DNA (partial): TGTGCCAGCAGGCTTCCGCCGGGACAGGACACCGGGGAG.

About this clone itself: The read ends 3 residues before the CDR3 terminus; that terminus is restored from the germline J gene. The chain carries TRBV5-1 and TRBJ2-7; TRBD1 matches at 7 bases. CDR3 length: 15 amino acids. V dropped 4 bases and J dropped 3; count of bases not matched to a gene: 10. CDR1 and CDR2 (germline): SGHRS, YFSETQ. Incomplete CDR3 DNA: TGCGCCAGCAGCGATTTGACAGGGCCTAACTACGAG. Protein: CASSDLTGPNYE. The whole CDR3 reads CASSDLTGPNYEQYF.

Turning to this clone: Coverage ceases 3 residues before the CDR3 finishes, and the germline J gene fills in the end. The J gene is TRBJ1-2, the V gene TRBV5-6, with D possibly being TRBD1 (6 bases). The V end lost 0 bases, the J end lost 7 bases, and 10 bases lay between the germline ends. This CDR3 contains 13 residues. Germline V gene data show CDR1 as SGHDT and CDR2 as YYEEEE. CDR3 sequence reads: CASSLARGFGYTF. The DNA read from the CDR3 is TGTGCCAGCAGCTTGGCCAGGGGATTTGGC.

In the case of this clone: The read falls 3 residues short of the CDR3 end, and the missing part is taken from the germline J gene. The chain is built from TRBV6-1 and TRBJ2-7; TRBD2 matches 8 bases. CDR1 is MNHNS, CDR2 SASEGT, per germline. The J segment lost 6 bases and the V segment lost 0 bases, leaving 7 bases of the junction unmatched. The CDR3 is made up of 15 amino acids. The CDR3 bases that were read are TGTGCCAGCAGTGAAGCCAGCGGGAGACTCGTCGAG. Protein sequence: CASSEASGRLVE. From start to end, the CDR3 is CASSEASGRLVEQYF.

The sequenced CDR3 bases are TGTGCCTGGACCCCGGGACAGTATAATTCACCG. Translated, it gives CAWTPGQYNSP. The whole CDR3 protein reads CAWTPGQYNSPLFF. This rearrangement joins TRBV30 to TRBJ2-2; the match to TRBD1 covers 7 bases. The missing CDR3 end, 3 residues past where the read stops, is filled in from the germline J gene. The CDR3 spans 14 residues. Looked up from germline, CDR1 is GTSNPN and CDR2 is SVGIG (reference sequence).

Worth noting for this clone: The read gets to within 3 residues of the CDR3 end, and the germline J gene fills in the rest. The rearrangement joins TRBV18 to TRBJ1-1; 7 positions agree with TRBD1. The CDR3 has 16 amino acids. Germline V CDR1 and CDR2: KGHSH, LQKENI. With V trimmed by 0 bases and J by 2 bases, 6 bases remained unmatched. CDR3 protein: CASSPPSTGRNTEAFF. The DNA read from the CDR3 is TGTGCCAGCTCACCACCCTCGACAGGGCGAAACACTGAA. The variable domain in full, with the rest retrieved from reference TRBV18 and TRBJ1-1, is NAGVMQNPRHLVRRRGQEARLRCSPMKGHSHVYWYRQLPEEGLKFMVYLQKENIIDESGMPKERFSAEFPKEGPSILRIQQVVRGDSAAYFCASSPPSTGRNTEAFFGQGTRLTVV.

Details on this clone: Mismatch with germline at one junction end may stem from a read error. With the read ending 3 residues before the CDR3 end, the germline J gene is used to fill in that end. The chain has TRBV5-1 and TRBJ1-3; D may be TRBD1 (5 bases). In germline, CDR1 is SGHRS, CDR2 YFSETQ. The CDR3 is made up of 15 amino acids. Incomplete CDR3 DNA: TGCGCCAGCAGCTTGCGATGGGGCTCTGGAAACACA. Translation: CASSLRWGSGNT. The whole CDR3 is CASSLRWGSGNTIYF. Variable domain in full (rest from reference TRBV5-1 and TRBJ1-3): KAGVTQTPRYLIKTRGQQVTLSCSPISGHRSVSWYQQTPGQGLQFLFEYFSETQRNKGNFPGRFSGRQFSNSRSEMNVSTLELGDSALYLCASSLRWGSGNTIYFGEGSWLTVV.

As concerns this clone: The observed sequence ends 3 residues before the CDR3 terminus, with the missing tail filled in from the germline J gene. The chain is built from TRBV4-1 and TRBJ2-2; 8 bases fit TRBD2. CDR1 is MGHRA and CDR2 is YSYEKL in the germline V gene. J gave up 4 bases and V 1 base, and 5 bases lay outside the gene matches. This CDR3 comprises 16 residues. CDR3 in amino acids: CASSQGRLAGTGELFF. The covered CDR3 bases are TGCGCCAGCAGCCAAGGGCGCCTAGCGGGCACCGGGGAG.

To note about this clone: Read data end 3 residues before the CDR3 end; the end is taken from the germline J gene. The chain employs TRBV19 and TRBJ2-3, with D perhaps matching TRBD2 (6 bases). CDR3 length: 14 residues. From germline, CDR1 is LNHDA and CDR2 SQIVND (reference sequence). The V end was cut by 4 bases, the J end by 1 base, with 9 bases between. The CDR3 loop reads CASSKSSGTDTQYF. The sequenced CDR3 bases are TGTGCCAGTAGTAAGTCTAGCGGCACAGATACG.